These T cell receptor beta chains were read from a single sample in a study of human versus mouse CDR3 diversity and MHC coevolution. Sequencing used immunoSEQ multiplex PCR; TCRdb keeps in-frame clones, though not all of them. The sample includes 75,000 to 90,000 clones, 93% seen only once; the top ten take over 1.3%. Sequenced: naive CD4+ T cells from blood. The receptor set was obtained from a person aged 25 to 75 in good health. Both conserved end residues are part of each CDR3. D genes are given only for firm matches. The size field is filled for only some rows; it gives once, few, many or a size class.

V: TRBV9
size: NA
D: NA
J: TRBJ1-3
DNA: TGTGCCAGCAGTTCTCTAAACACCATATATTTT
CDR3: CASSSLNTIYF

V: TRBV5-1
size: NA
D: NA
J: TRBJ2-5
DNA: TGCGCCAGCAGCTTGTTGGGAGGCGCGGAGACCCAGTACTTC
CDR3: CASSLLGGAETQYF

V: TRBV27
size: NA
D: NA
J: TRBJ2-1
DNA: TGTGCCAGCAGTTCGGCTGGAGCCGGTGGGTCCTACAATGAGCAGTTCTTC
CDR3: CASSSAGAGGSYNEQFF

V: TRBV5-8
size: NA
D: TRBD1
J: TRBJ2-1
DNA: TGTGCCAGCAGGCGGGGACAGGGGGCAGTCAGCTCCTACAATGAGCAGTTCTTC
CDR3: CASRRGQGAVSSYNEQFF

V: TRBV11-2
size: NA
D: NA
J: TRBJ2-7
DNA: TGTGCCAGCAGATCCGGACTACGGGAGCAGTACTTC
CDR3: CASRSGLREQYF

V: TRBV5-1
size: NA
D: TRBD2
J: TRBJ2-7
DNA: TGCGCCAGCACCCCTATGACTAGCGGCCGCGAGCAGTACTTC
CDR3: CASTPMTSGREQYF

V: TRBV18
size: NA
D: TRBD2
J: TRBJ2-5
DNA: TGTGCCAGCTCACCACTTGGACTAGCGGGAGGAGAGACCCAGTACTTC
CDR3: CASSPLGLAGGETQYF

V: TRBV4-3
size: NA
D: TRBD2
J: TRBJ2-5
DNA: TGCGCCAGCAGCCAAGGCGGGGGGTTGGGAGAGACCCAGTACTTC
CDR3: CASSQGGGLGETQYF

V: TRBV6-8
size: NA
D: NA
J: TRBJ1-6
DNA: TGTGCCAGCCCACGAGACAATCTTTCACCCCTCCACTTT
CDR3: CASPRDNLSPLHF

V: TRBV18
size: NA
D: TRBD1
J: TRBJ2-7
DNA: TGTGCCAGCTCACCTGGGACAGGGACCATCCACTACGAGCAGTACTTC
CDR3: CASSPGTGTIHYEQYF

V: TRBV19
size: NA
D: TRBD1
J: TRBJ2-7
DNA: TGTGCCAGTAGTTTAGGTGGGACAGGGATCTACGAGCAGTACTTC
CDR3: CASSLGGTGIYEQYF

V: TRBV7-6
size: NA
D: TRBD1
J: TRBJ1-1
DNA: TGTGCCAGCAGCCCCCCTCAGGGGGCAACTGAAGCTTTCTTT
CDR3: CASSPPQGATEAFF

V: TRBV4-2
size: NA
D: NA
J: TRBJ2-5
DNA: TGTGCCAGCAGCCAAGATTATCAGTTAGAGACCCAGTACTTC
CDR3: CASSQDYQLETQYF

V: TRBV19
size: NA
D: TRBD1
J: TRBJ1-2
DNA: TGTGCCGACCTAAAAGGGGGACAGAGCAACTATGGCTACACCTTC
CDR3: CADLKGGQSNYGYTF

V: TRBV19
size: NA
D: NA
J: TRBJ1-1
DNA: TGTGCCAGTAGTATAACGGGGGGCACTGAAGCTTTCTTT
CDR3: CASSITGGTEAFF

V: TRBV27
size: NA
D: NA
J: TRBJ2-7
DNA: TGTGCCAGCAGTTTTCGCCCTTCTTTTTCGGGAGACCTTTACGAGCAGTACTTC
CDR3: CASSFRPSFSGDLYEQYF

V: TRBV19
size: NA
D: TRBD1
J: TRBJ1-1
DNA: TGTGCCAGTATAAACAGGGGAAGGAGTAGCACTGAAGCTTTCTTT
CDR3: CASINRGRSSTEAFF

V: TRBV19
size: NA
D: NA
J: TRBJ2-3
DNA: TGTGCCAGTAGTATCCGGGTTAGCACAGATACGCAGTATTTT
CDR3: CASSIRVSTDTQYF

V: TRBV19
size: NA
D: TRBD1
J: TRBJ2-5
DNA: TGTGCCAGTAGTATGACAGGGGGTATGGGGGAGACCCAGTACTTC
CDR3: CASSMTGGMGETQYF

V: TRBV6-6
size: NA
D: TRBD1
J: TRBJ1-5
DNA: TGTGCCAGCAGTTATGACAGGGTGATGAGCAATCAGCCCCAGCATTTT
CDR3: CASSYDRVMSNQPQHF

V: TRBV27
size: NA
D: NA
J: TRBJ1-2
DNA: TGTGCCAGCAGTTTAAGGTGGGGGGGCGCGTTTGGCTACACCTTC
CDR3: CASSLRWGGAFGYTF

V: TRBV5-1
size: NA
D: NA
J: TRBJ2-5
DNA: TGCGCCAGCAGCCTCGGACTCCTTCAAGAGACCCAGTACTTC
CDR3: CASSLGLLQETQYF

V: TRBV11-3
size: NA
D: NA
J: TRBJ1-1
DNA: TGTGCCAGCAGCCATCGGGACAAAACTGAAGCTTTCTTT
CDR3: CASSHRDKTEAFF

V: TRBV5-1
size: NA
D: TRBD1
J: TRBJ2-3
DNA: TGCGCCAGCAGCGGAGCCGGGACAGGGGCAGATACGCAGTATTTT
CDR3: CASSGAGTGADTQYF

V: TRBV7-2
size: NA
D: NA
J: TRBJ1-2
DNA: TGTGCCAGCAGCTTAGACAGGACCTATGGCTACACCTTC
CDR3: CASSLDRTYGYTF

V: TRBV6-1
size: NA
D: NA
J: TRBJ2-2
DNA: TGTGCCAGCAGTGAATGGGGAGGTCGCGGGAAACGGGAGCTGTTTTTT
CDR3: CASSEWGGRGKRELFF

V: TRBV11-3
size: NA
D: NA
J: TRBJ2-2
DNA: TGTGCCAGCAGCCGGGCAGGGCTCACCGGGGAGCTGTTTTTT
CDR3: CASSRAGLTGELFF

V: TRBV12-5
size: NA
D: NA
J: TRBJ2-7
DNA: TGTGCTAGTGGTTTCGACGAGCAGTACTTC
CDR3: CASGFDEQYF

V: TRBV7-9
size: NA
D: TRBD2
J: TRBJ2-4
DNA: TGTGCCAGCAGCTTAGCCGGCGGGAGGGAAGGCATTCAGTACTTC
CDR3: CASSLAGGREGIQYF

V: TRBV6-5
size: few
D: NA
J: TRBJ2-7
DNA: TGTGCCAGCAGTTATTCCCCTCCGGGACAATCAAAGCAGTACTTC
CDR3: CASSYSPPGQSKQYF

V: TRBV7-2
size: NA
D: TRBD1
J: TRBJ2-2
DNA: TGTGCCAGCAGATTACAGGGGATCACCGGGGAGCTGTTTTTT
CDR3: CASRLQGITGELFF

V: TRBV5-1
size: NA
D: NA
J: TRBJ2-7
DNA: TGCGCCAGCAGCTTGCAGGGGTCAGGGCCCTACGAGCAGTACTTC
CDR3: CASSLQGSGPYEQYF

V: TRBV4-3
size: few
D: NA
J: TRBJ1-1
DNA: TGCGCCAGCAGCCAGGGGACACCGAACACTGAAGCTTTCTTT
CDR3: CASSQGTPNTEAFF

V: TRBV25-1
size: NA
D: NA
J: TRBJ1-3
DNA: TGTGCCAGCAGTGAATATGGGCAGGGAAAGGGTGGAAACACCATATATTTT
CDR3: CASSEYGQGKGGNTIYF

V: TRBV11-2
size: NA
D: NA
J: TRBJ1-1
DNA: TGTGCCAGCAGCTTTAAGCTGAACACTGAAGCTTTCTTT
CDR3: CASSFKLNTEAFF

V: TRBV19
size: NA
D: NA
J: TRBJ1-2
DNA: TGTGCCAGTAGTATCGGCGGGTGGATGAAGGGCTACACCTTC
CDR3: CASSIGGWMKGYTF

V: TRBV7-3
size: once
D: NA
J: TRBJ2-1
DNA: TGTGCCAGCAGCTTACAGGGAATTTACAATGAGCAGTTCTTC
CDR3: CASSLQGIYNEQFF

V: TRBV5-4
size: NA
D: TRBD2
J: TRBJ2-3
DNA: TGTGCCAGCAGCTTTAGCGGGACCACAGATACGCAGTATTTT
CDR3: CASSFSGTTDTQYF

V: TRBV28
size: NA
D: NA
J: TRBJ2-7
DNA: TGTGCCAGCAGTTTCCCTCCTTTGGAGGGGCAGTACTTC
CDR3: CASSFPPLEGQYF

V: TRBV19
size: NA
D: TRBD1
J: TRBJ2-7
DNA: TGTGCCAGTAGGGCCCCGGGACAGCCCTACGAGCAGTACTTC
CDR3: CASRAPGQPYEQYF

V: TRBV9
size: once
D: TRBD1
J: TRBJ2-7
DNA: TGTGCCAGCAGCGAGACGGGACAGCCGTACGAGCAGTACTTC
CDR3: CASSETGQPYEQYF

V: TRBV5-4
size: NA
D: TRBD2
J: TRBJ2-2
DNA: TGTGCCAGCAGCCCCGGGACTACCCCGAACACCGGGGAGCTGTTTTTT
CDR3: CASSPGTTPNTGELFF

V: TRBV5-1
size: NA
D: TRBD1
J: TRBJ1-1
DNA: TGCGCCAGCAGCAGGGGACAGGGGCACAAGAACACTGAAGCTTTCTTT
CDR3: CASSRGQGHKNTEAFF

V: TRBV5-4
size: NA
D: NA
J: TRBJ2-7
DNA: TGTGCCAGCAGCCGTCCCTCAGGGGGGCGACTAGTCTCCGAGCAGTACTTC
CDR3: CASSRPSGGRLVSEQYF

V: TRBV9
size: NA
D: NA
J: TRBJ1-1
DNA: TGTGCCAGCAGCTTTTCGGACAGGAACACTGAAGCTTTCTTT
CDR3: CASSFSDRNTEAFF

V: TRBV7-2
size: NA
D: NA
J: TRBJ1-5
DNA: TGTGCCAGCAGCTTAGGGGGAGGGGGTAATCAGCCCCAGCATTTT
CDR3: CASSLGGGGNQPQHF

V: TRBV6-1
size: few
D: NA
J: TRBJ1-6
DNA: TGTGCCAGCAGTGAAGCTCGGTCTTCACCCCTCCACTTT
CDR3: CASSEARSSPLHF

V: TRBV9
size: once
D: NA
J: TRBJ1-2
DNA: TGTGCCAGCTCCCAGAACCCCCCGGAGGCTGGCTATGGCTACACCTTC
CDR3: CASSQNPPEAGYGYTF

V: TRBV5-1
size: NA
D: TRBD1
J: TRBJ1-3
DNA: TGCGCCAGCAGCTTGGTGGGACAGGGGACTGGAAACACCATATATTTT
CDR3: CASSLVGQGTGNTIYF

V: TRBV7-3
size: NA
D: NA
J: TRBJ2-6
DNA: TGTGCCAGCAGCTTAACTGGCGGGGGCCCTGGGGCCAACGTCCTGACTTTC
CDR3: CASSLTGGGPGANVLTF

V: TRBV27
size: once
D: NA
J: TRBJ2-7
DNA: TGTGCCAGCAGTCGTACCCCCGGGGGGCTACTGGGGAACGAGCAGTACTTC
CDR3: CASSRTPGGLLGNEQYF

V: TRBV15
size: NA
D: NA
J: TRBJ1-5
DNA: TGTGCCACCAGCAGTGATAGGAGTAGCAATCAGCCCCAGCATTTT
CDR3: CATSSDRSSNQPQHF